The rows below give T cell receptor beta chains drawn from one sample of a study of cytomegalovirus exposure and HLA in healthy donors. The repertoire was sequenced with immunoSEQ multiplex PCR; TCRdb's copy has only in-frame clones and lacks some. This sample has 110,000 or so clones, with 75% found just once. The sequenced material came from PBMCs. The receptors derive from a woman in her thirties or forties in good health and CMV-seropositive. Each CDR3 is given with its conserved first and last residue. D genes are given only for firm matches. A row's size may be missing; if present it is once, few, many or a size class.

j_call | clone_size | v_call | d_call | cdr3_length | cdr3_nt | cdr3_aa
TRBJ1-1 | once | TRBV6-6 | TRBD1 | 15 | TGTGCCAGCAGGAACGGGGACAGACTGAACACTGAAGCTTTCTTT | CASRNGDRLNTEAFF
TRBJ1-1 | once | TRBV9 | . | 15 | TGTGCCAGCAGCGTAGTGGCGGGGTTGAACACTGAAGCTTTCTTT | CASSVVAGLNTEAFF
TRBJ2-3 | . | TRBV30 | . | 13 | TGTGCCTGGAGAGAGCGCCCCACAGATACGCAGTATTTT | CAWRERPTDTQYF
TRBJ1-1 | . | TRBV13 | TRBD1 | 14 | TGTGCCTACGGGACAGGGGGTCTCTCGACTGAAGCTTTCTTT | CAYGTGGLSTEAFF
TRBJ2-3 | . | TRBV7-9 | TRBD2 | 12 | TGTGCCAGCAGGGGGGGGACAGATACGCAGTATTTT | CASRGGTDTQYF
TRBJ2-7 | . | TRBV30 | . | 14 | TGTGCCTGGAGTTCCGGGACAAGCCTACGCCAGCAGTACTTC | CAWSSGTSLRQQYF
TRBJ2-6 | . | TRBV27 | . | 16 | TGTGCCAGCAGTAACCGACAGGTCTCTGGGGCCAACGTCCTGACTTTC | CASSNRQVSGANVLTF
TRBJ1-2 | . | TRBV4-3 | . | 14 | TGCGCCAGCAGCCAAGATGGGCGGGGATCCGGCTACACCTTC | CASSQDGRGSGYTF
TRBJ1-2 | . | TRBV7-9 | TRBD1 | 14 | TGTGCCAGCAGCTCCGGGACAGGGGCCTATGGCTACACCTTC | CASSSGTGAYGYTF
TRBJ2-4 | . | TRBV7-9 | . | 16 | TGTGCCAGCAGCCAGGCCCCCGGGGAAGGCAAAAACATTCAGTACTTC | CASSQAPGEGKNIQYF
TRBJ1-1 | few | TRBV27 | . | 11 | TGTGCCAGCATCCTAGGACATAAAGCTTTCTTT | CASILGHKAFF
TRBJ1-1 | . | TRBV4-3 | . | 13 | TGCGCCAGCAGCCAAGACGTCAGTACCGAAGCTTTCTTT | CASSQDVSTEAFF
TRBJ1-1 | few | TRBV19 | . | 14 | TGTGCCAGTAAGGACGGGGTTATGAACACTGAAGCTTTCTTT | CASKDGVMNTEAFF
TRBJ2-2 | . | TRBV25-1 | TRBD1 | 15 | TGTGCCAGCAGCCAAAGGACAGGGGGAACCGGGGAGCTGTTTTTT | CASSQRTGGTGELFF
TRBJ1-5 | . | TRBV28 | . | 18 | TGTGCCAGCAGTTTATGGAGTGGTCCCGCCGGGTTCAATCAGCCCCAGCATTTT | CASSLWSGPAGFNQPQHF
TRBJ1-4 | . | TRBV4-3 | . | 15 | TGCGCCAGCAGCCGTAGGGGTGGGGATGGTGAAAAACTGTTTTTT | CASSRRGGDGEKLFF
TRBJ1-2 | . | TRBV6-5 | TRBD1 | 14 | TGTGCCAGCAGTTACTCGTCAGGGGGCTATGGCTACACCTTC | CASSYSSGGYGYTF
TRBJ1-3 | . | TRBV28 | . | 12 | TGTGCCAGCAGTTCCAGGGTAAACACCATATATTTT | CASSSRVNTIYF
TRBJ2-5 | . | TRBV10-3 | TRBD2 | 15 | TGTGCCATCAGTGATGCGGGGGGGCCTATGGAGACCCAGTACTTC | CAISDAGGPMETQYF
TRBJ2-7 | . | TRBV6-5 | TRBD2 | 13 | TGTGCCAGCAGAGAGGGACTAGAGAGGAAGCAGTACTTC | CASREGLERKQYF
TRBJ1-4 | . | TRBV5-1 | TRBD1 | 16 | TGCGCCAGCAGCTTTTCTACAGGGGATTTCCGAGAAAAACTGTTTTTT | CASSFSTGDFREKLFF
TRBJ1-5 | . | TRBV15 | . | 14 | TGTGCCACCAGCAGACAGCGGGGCAATCAGCCCCAGCATTTT | CATSRQRGNQPQHF
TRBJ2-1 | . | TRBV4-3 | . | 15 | TGCGCCAGCAGCCAAGAGGGACTGGACTACAATGAGCAGTTCTTC | CASSQEGLDYNEQFF
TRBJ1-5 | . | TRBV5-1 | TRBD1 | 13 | TGCGCCAGCAGCTGGGACAGGAATCAGCCCCAGCATTTT | CASSWDRNQPQHF
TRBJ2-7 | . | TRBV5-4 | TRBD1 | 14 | TGTGCCAGCAGCCCGACAGGGGTTAGGGACGAGCAGTACTTC | CASSPTGVRDEQYF
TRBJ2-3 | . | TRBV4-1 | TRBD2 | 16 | TGCGCCAGCAGCCAAGTGCCGACTAGCATCCCAGATACGCAGTATTTT | CASSQVPTSIPDTQYF
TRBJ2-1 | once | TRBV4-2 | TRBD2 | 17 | TGTGCCAGCAGCCAAGTGGCTAGCGGGGGGCTGGGGAATGAGCAGTTCTTC | CASSQVASGGLGNEQFF
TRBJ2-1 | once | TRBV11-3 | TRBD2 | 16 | TGTGCCAGCAGCTTAGTATTAGCGGGAGGGCCTAGTGAGCAGTTCTTC | CASSLVLAGGPSEQFF
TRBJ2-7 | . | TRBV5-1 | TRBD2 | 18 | TGCGCCAGCAGCTTGGCCGGGGCTAGCGGGCTACACTCCTACGAGCAGTACTTC | CASSLAGASGLHSYEQYF
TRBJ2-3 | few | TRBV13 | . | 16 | TGTGCCAGCAGCTTTTCCGGGGGAGCTAGCACAGATACGCAGTATTTT | CASSFSGGASTDTQYF
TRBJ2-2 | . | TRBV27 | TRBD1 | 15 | TGTGCCAGCAGCCAGGGGGCTTGGGGCACCGGGGAGCTGTTTTTT | CASSQGAWGTGELFF
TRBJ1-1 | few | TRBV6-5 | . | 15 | TGTGCCAGCAGTCAAGGGACAACTTTGAACACTGAAGCTTTCTTT | CASSQGTTLNTEAFF
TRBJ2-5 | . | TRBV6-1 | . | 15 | TGTGCCAGCAGTTTACAGGGTGGGAGGGGGGAGACCCAGTACTTC | CASSLQGGRGETQYF
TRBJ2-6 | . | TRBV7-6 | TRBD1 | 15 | TGTGCCAGCAGCCCAACAGGGGCCGGGGCCAACGTCCTGACTTTC | CASSPTGAGANVLTF
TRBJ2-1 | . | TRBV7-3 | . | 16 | TGTGCCAGCAGCTTAAGTGGCGAGGCAGGGAACAATGAGCAGTTCTTC | CASSLSGEAGNNEQFF
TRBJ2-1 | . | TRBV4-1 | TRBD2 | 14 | TGCGCCAGCAGCCAGGGACTAGCGAGCGGTGAGCAGTTCTTC | CASSQGLASGEQFF
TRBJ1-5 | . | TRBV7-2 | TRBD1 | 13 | TGTGCCAGCAGCGTTAACAGGGGCCAGCCCCAGCATTTT | CASSVNRGQPQHF
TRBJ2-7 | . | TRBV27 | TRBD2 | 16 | TGTGCCAGCAGTCCACGACTAGCGGGGGGATACTACGAGCAGTACTTC | CASSPRLAGGYYEQYF
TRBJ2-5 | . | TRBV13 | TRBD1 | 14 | TGTGCCAGCAGCTCCTCAGACAGGGTAGGGACCCAGTACTTC | CASSSSDRVGTQYF
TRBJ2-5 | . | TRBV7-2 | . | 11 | TGTGCCAGCAACAACAGGGAGACCCAGTACTTC | CASNNRETQYF
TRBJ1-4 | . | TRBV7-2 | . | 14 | TGTGCCAGCAGCTTACGGGAAAATAATGAAAAACTGTTTTTT | CASSLRENNEKLFF
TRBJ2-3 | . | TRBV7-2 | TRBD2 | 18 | TGTGCCAGCAGCTTGACTAGCGGGGGTACCTTTAGCACAGATACGCAGTATTTT | CASSLTSGGTFSTDTQYF
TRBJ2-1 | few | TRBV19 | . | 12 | TGTGCCAGTAGTATGCAATCGGGTGAGCAGTTCTTC | CASSMQSGEQFF
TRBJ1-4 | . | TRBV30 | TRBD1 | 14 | TGTGCCTGTAACGGAGGGACAGGAGGTGGAAAACTGTTTTTT | CACNGGTGGGKLFF
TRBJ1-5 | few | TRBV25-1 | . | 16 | TGTGCCAGCAGTGACGCGGGGGGGTCCCCCAATCAGCCCCAGCATTTT | CASSDAGGSPNQPQHF
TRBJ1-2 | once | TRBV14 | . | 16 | TGTGCCAGCAGCCTGGGGCATTACACAGGAGACTATGGCTACACCTTC | CASSLGHYTGDYGYTF
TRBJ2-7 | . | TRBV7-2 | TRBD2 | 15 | TGTGCCAGCAGCTTACAACTGACTAGCGGATACGAGCAGTACTTC | CASSLQLTSGYEQYF
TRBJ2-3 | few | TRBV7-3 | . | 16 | TGTGCCAGCTCGGGACTTTTGACAGGGAGCACAGATACGCAGTATTTT | CASSGLLTGSTDTQYF